This is a list of T cell receptor beta chains from one sample in a study of CD8 T cells in Susac syndrome. TCRdb analysed the immunoSEQ multiplex PCR reads with MiXCR anew, one entry per CDR3 protein. The top ten clones hold approximately 0.1% of a sample with about 240,000 distinct CDR3 sequences, about 96% of them seen once. Sequencing was carried out using CD4+ T cells from PBMCs. The receptors stem from a human donor with Susac syndrome. CDR3s include the opening cysteine and the closing phenylalanine or tryptophan. The D gene is left open where the match is weak. Rows may omit the clone size; those that give it use once, few, many or a size class.

clone size: -; D gene: TRBD1; V gene: TRBV15; J gene: TRBJ2-6; CDR3 length: 16; CDR3 DNA: TGTGCCACCAGCAGGGACAGGGGACCTGGGGCCAACGTCCTGACTTTC; CDR3 protein: CATSRDRGPGANVLTF
clone size: -; D gene: -; V gene: TRBV20-1; J gene: TRBJ1-2; CDR3 length: 10; CDR3 DNA: TGCAGTTCTGACGGGTATGGCTACACCTTC; CDR3 protein: CSSDGYGYTF
clone size: -; D gene: -; V gene: TRBV20-1; J gene: TRBJ2-4; CDR3 length: 13; CDR3 DNA: TGCAGTGCTCCAGGAGTAGCCAAAAACATTCAGTACTTC; CDR3 protein: CSAPGVAKNIQYF
clone size: -; D gene: -; V gene: TRBV30; J gene: TRBJ2-2; CDR3 length: 10; CDR3 DNA: TGTGCCTGGAACACCGGGGAGCTGTTTTTT; CDR3 protein: CAWNTGELFF
clone size: -; D gene: TRBD1; V gene: TRBV20-1; J gene: TRBJ2-1; CDR3 length: 13; CDR3 DNA: TGCAGTGCTACGGACAGGCCGTACAATGAGCAGTTCTTC; CDR3 protein: CSATDRPYNEQFF
clone size: once; D gene: -; V gene: TRBV24-1; J gene: TRBJ2-5; CDR3 length: 13; CDR3 DNA: TGTGCCACCAGAAGAGGGAACCAAGAGACCCAGTACTTC; CDR3 protein: CATRRGNQETQYF
clone size: -; D gene: TRBD2; V gene: TRBV20-1; J gene: TRBJ2-3; CDR3 length: 14; CDR3 DNA: TGCAGTGCGATTGAGGGAGGGCCGACAGATACGCAGTATTTT; CDR3 protein: CSAIEGGPTDTQYF
clone size: -; D gene: TRBD1; V gene: TRBV7-9; J gene: TRBJ2-3; CDR3 length: 16; CDR3 DNA: TGTGCCAGCAGCTTAGCGGGACAGGGGGGCGCAGATACGCAGTATTTT; CDR3 protein: CASSLAGQGGADTQYF
clone size: -; D gene: -; V gene: TRBV20-1; J gene: TRBJ2-1; CDR3 length: 14; CDR3 DNA: TGCAGTGCTAGAGAGGCTCGGCCAGACAATGAGCAGTTCTTC; CDR3 protein: CSAREARPDNEQFF
clone size: -; D gene: TRBD2; V gene: TRBV24-1; J gene: TRBJ2-2; CDR3 length: 13; CDR3 DNA: TGTGCCACCGGGACTAGACCCACCGGGGAGCTGTTTTTT; CDR3 protein: CATGTRPTGELFF
clone size: -; D gene: TRBD2; V gene: TRBV23-1; J gene: TRBJ2-1; CDR3 length: 12; CDR3 DNA: TGCGCCAGGAGACTAGCGGGAGTCGAGCAGTTCTTC; CDR3 protein: CARRLAGVEQFF
clone size: -; D gene: TRBD1; V gene: TRBV2; J gene: TRBJ2-5; CDR3 length: 15; CDR3 DNA: TGTGCCAGCTCCGGGACAGGGGGTTTGGGGGAGACCCAGTACTTC; CDR3 protein: CASSGTGGLGETQYF
clone size: -; D gene: -; V gene: TRBV20-1; J gene: TRBJ2-3; CDR3 length: 16; CDR3 DNA: TGCAGTGCTCCCCTCCGGGCCCCCGAAGGGACAGATACGCAGTATTTT; CDR3 protein: CSAPLRAPEGTDTQYF
clone size: -; D gene: -; V gene: TRBV20-1; J gene: TRBJ1-1; CDR3 length: 12; CDR3 DNA: TGCAGTGCAAGGACAGCGTCTTCTGAAGCTTTCTTT; CDR3 protein: CSARTASSEAFF
clone size: -; D gene: -; V gene: TRBV3-1; J gene: TRBJ1-1; CDR3 length: 14; CDR3 DNA: TGTGCCAGCAGCCAACATGGGAGGACGACTGAAGCTTTCTTT; CDR3 protein: CASSQHGRTTEAFF
clone size: -; D gene: -; V gene: TRBV5-4; J gene: TRBJ1-1; CDR3 length: 15; CDR3 DNA: TGTGCCAGCAGCTTACATTCCCAGGGACGACCTGAAGCTTTCTTT; CDR3 protein: CASSLHSQGRPEAFF
clone size: -; D gene: -; V gene: TRBV12-3/TRBV12-4; J gene: TRBJ1-1; CDR3 length: 14; CDR3 DNA: TGTGCCAGCGACCAAGACCCCAGGGGCACTGAAGCTTTCTTT; CDR3 protein: CASDQDPRGTEAFF
clone size: -; D gene: -; V gene: TRBV15; J gene: TRBJ1-2; CDR3 length: 13; CDR3 DNA: TGTGCCACCAGCGGCCCGAGCGAGGAGGGCTACACCTTC; CDR3 protein: CATSGPSEEGYTF
clone size: -; D gene: -; V gene: TRBV14; J gene: TRBJ2-7; CDR3 length: 12; CDR3 DNA: TGTGCCAGCAGCCAGGTACTTGGGGAGCAGTACTTC; CDR3 protein: CASSQVLGEQYF
clone size: -; D gene: -; V gene: TRBV19; J gene: TRBJ2-5; CDR3 length: 12; CDR3 DNA: TGTGCCAGTAGTATAAAACGAGAGACCCAGTACTTC; CDR3 protein: CASSIKRETQYF
clone size: -; D gene: -; V gene: TRBV7-9; J gene: TRBJ1-2; CDR3 length: 15; CDR3 DNA: TGTGCCAGCAGCTCCGAGGGGGGGGCGAAGGATGGCTACACCTTC; CDR3 protein: CASSSEGGAKDGYTF
clone size: -; D gene: TRBD2; V gene: TRBV9; J gene: TRBJ2-5; CDR3 length: 15; CDR3 DNA: TGTGCCAGCAGCGGACTTAGCGGGAGTGGAGAGACCCAGTACTTC; CDR3 protein: CASSGLSGSGETQYF
clone size: -; D gene: -; V gene: TRBV2; J gene: TRBJ1-1; CDR3 length: 15; CDR3 DNA: TGTGCCAGCAGTCGCGGTAATACAGGGAACACTGAAGCTTTCTTT; CDR3 protein: CASSRGNTGNTEAFF
clone size: -; D gene: -; V gene: TRBV28; J gene: TRBJ2-3; CDR3 length: 15; CDR3 DNA: TGTGCCAGCAGTTCGCCGACAGAGAACACAGATACGCAGTATTTT; CDR3 protein: CASSSPTENTDTQYF
clone size: -; D gene: -; V gene: TRBV2; J gene: TRBJ2-3; CDR3 length: 15; CDR3 DNA: TGTGCCAGCAGTCCGGGGGCCCCTAGCACAGATACGCAGTATTTT; CDR3 protein: CASSPGAPSTDTQYF
clone size: -; D gene: -; V gene: TRBV2; J gene: TRBJ1-4; CDR3 length: 11; CDR3 DNA: TGTGCCAGCAGTCCGCAAGAAAAACTGTTTTTT; CDR3 protein: CASSPQEKLFF
clone size: -; D gene: TRBD1; V gene: TRBV2; J gene: TRBJ2-7; CDR3 length: 15; CDR3 DNA: TGTGCCAGCAGTGAAGCGAGGACAGGGTTCTACGAGCAGTACTTC; CDR3 protein: CASSEARTGFYEQYF
clone size: -; D gene: TRBD1; V gene: TRBV12-5; J gene: TRBJ2-5; CDR3 length: 13; CDR3 DNA: TGTGCTAGTGGCCTAGGACAGGGAGAGACCCAGTACTTC; CDR3 protein: CASGLGQGETQYF
clone size: -; D gene: TRBD1; V gene: TRBV12-3/TRBV12-4; J gene: TRBJ1-2; CDR3 length: 13; CDR3 DNA: TGTGCCAGCAGTTTGGGACAGACCTATGGCTACACCTTC; CDR3 protein: CASSLGQTYGYTF
clone size: -; D gene: -; V gene: TRBV12-3/TRBV12-4; J gene: TRBJ2-6; CDR3 length: 12; CDR3 DNA: TGTGCCAGCAGCCCTGGGGCCAACGTCCTGACTTTC; CDR3 protein: CASSPGANVLTF
clone size: -; D gene: -; V gene: TRBV29-1; J gene: TRBJ1-5; CDR3 length: 15; CDR3 DNA: TGCAGCGTCGCCCCGATCGGGGGTAGCAATCAGCCCCAGCATTTT; CDR3 protein: CSVAPIGGSNQPQHF
clone size: -; D gene: TRBD1; V gene: TRBV6-1; J gene: TRBJ1-1; CDR3 length: 16; CDR3 DNA: TGTGCCGGCCTGGCCGGGACAGGGGATATGAACACTGAAGCTTTCTTT; CDR3 protein: CAGLAGTGDMNTEAFF
clone size: -; D gene: -; V gene: TRBV3-1; J gene: TRBJ1-1; CDR3 length: 14; CDR3 DNA: TGTGCCAGCAGCCAAGATCGGGGAGGATCTGAAGCTTTCTTT; CDR3 protein: CASSQDRGGSEAFF
clone size: -; D gene: -; V gene: TRBV27; J gene: TRBJ1-1; CDR3 length: 15; CDR3 DNA: TGTGCCAGCAGTTTGTCGATACAGCAGAACACTGAAGCTTTCTTT; CDR3 protein: CASSLSIQQNTEAFF
clone size: -; D gene: TRBD2; V gene: TRBV11-3; J gene: TRBJ2-7; CDR3 length: 18; CDR3 DNA: TGTGCCAGCAGCCCCGGGACTAGCGGGGCTGAATACGCCTACGAGCAGTACTTC; CDR3 protein: CASSPGTSGAEYAYEQYF
clone size: -; D gene: -; V gene: TRBV25-1; J gene: TRBJ1-1; CDR3 length: 14; CDR3 DNA: TGTGCCAGCAGTGAAACAGGGTCGAACACTGAAGCTTTCTTT; CDR3 protein: CASSETGSNTEAFF
clone size: -; D gene: -; V gene: TRBV2; J gene: TRBJ1-4; CDR3 length: 12; CDR3 DNA: TGTGCCAGCGACCGGCAAAATGAAAAACTGTTTTTT; CDR3 protein: CASDRQNEKLFF
clone size: -; D gene: -; V gene: TRBV20-1; J gene: TRBJ2-1; CDR3 length: 13; CDR3 DNA: TGCAGTGCCATTGGGACAACCGGCGATGAGCAGTTCTTC; CDR3 protein: CSAIGTTGDEQFF
clone size: -; D gene: -; V gene: TRBV2; J gene: TRBJ1-5; CDR3 length: 13; CDR3 DNA: TGTGCCAGCAGACTAATTTACAATCAGCCCCAGCATTTT; CDR3 protein: CASRLIYNQPQHF
clone size: -; D gene: -; V gene: TRBV29-1; J gene: TRBJ1-1; CDR3 length: 13; CDR3 DNA: TGCAGCGTTTGCCTGGGCCCCAACACTGAAGCTTTCTTT; CDR3 protein: CSVCLGPNTEAFF
clone size: -; D gene: -; V gene: TRBV19; J gene: TRBJ1-2; CDR3 length: 14; CDR3 DNA: TGTGCCAGTAGTACCGAGACAGGACCCTATGGCTACACCTTC; CDR3 protein: CASSTETGPYGYTF
clone size: once; D gene: -; V gene: TRBV28; J gene: TRBJ1-1; CDR3 length: 12; CDR3 DNA: TGTGCCAGCAGTTTAAGACAGCCCCGAGCTTTCTTT; CDR3 protein: CASSLRQPRAFF
clone size: -; D gene: -; V gene: TRBV5-1; J gene: TRBJ2-7; CDR3 length: 14; CDR3 DNA: TGCGCCAGCAGCTTTTCGCAGAGCTCCTACGAGCAGTACTTC; CDR3 protein: CASSFSQSSYEQYF
clone size: -; D gene: -; V gene: TRBV5-1; J gene: TRBJ2-3; CDR3 length: 14; CDR3 DNA: TGCGCCAGCAGCTTGGGACAGACCACAGATACGCAGTATTTT; CDR3 protein: CASSLGQTTDTQYF
clone size: -; D gene: -; V gene: TRBV5-1; J gene: TRBJ2-7; CDR3 length: 15; CDR3 DNA: TGCGCCAGCAGCCCGAGGGGGGACGGATCCTACGAGCAGTACTTC; CDR3 protein: CASSPRGDGSYEQYF
clone size: -; D gene: TRBD2; V gene: TRBV18; J gene: TRBJ2-3; CDR3 length: 17; CDR3 DNA: TGTGCCAGCTCACCTGACGCTAGCGGGATCGGGACAGATACGCAGTATTTT; CDR3 protein: CASSPDASGIGTDTQYF
clone size: -; D gene: TRBD2; V gene: TRBV11-2; J gene: TRBJ2-3; CDR3 length: 14; CDR3 DNA: TGTGCCAGCACCCCGGGGAGGGGCACAGATACGCAGTATTTT; CDR3 protein: CASTPGRGTDTQYF
clone size: -; D gene: -; V gene: TRBV12-5; J gene: TRBJ1-5; CDR3 length: 15; CDR3 DNA: TGTGCTAGTGGTTTGGGGCCCCGGAGCAATCAGCCCCAGCATTTT; CDR3 protein: CASGLGPRSNQPQHF
clone size: once; D gene: -; V gene: TRBV12-3/TRBV12-4; J gene: TRBJ2-2; CDR3 length: 16; CDR3 DNA: TGTGCCGGCGGCACCGGACTACGTTCGAACACCGGGGAGCTGTTTTTT; CDR3 protein: CAGGTGLRSNTGELFF
clone size: -; D gene: -; V gene: TRBV30; J gene: TRBJ2-7; CDR3 length: 12; CDR3 DNA: TGTGCCTGGAATACGGGCTCCTACGAGCAGTACTTC; CDR3 protein: CAWNTGSYEQYF
clone size: -; D gene: -; V gene: TRBV2; J gene: TRBJ2-1; CDR3 length: 13; CDR3 DNA: TGTGCCAGCAGTGATAGGCCTGGTTTGAAGCAGTTCTTC; CDR3 protein: CASSDRPGLKQFF
clone size: -; D gene: -; V gene: TRBV14; J gene: TRBJ2-3; CDR3 length: 14; CDR3 DNA: TGTGCCAGCAGCCAAGTCGCCGGGACAGATACGCAGTATTTT; CDR3 protein: CASSQVAGTDTQYF
clone size: -; D gene: -; V gene: TRBV1; J gene: TRBJ1-1; CDR3 length: 14; CDR3 DNA: TGCACCAGCAGCCGCGGGACAGTTAACACTGAAGCTTTCTTT; CDR3 protein: CTSSRGTVNTEAFF
clone size: -; D gene: -; V gene: TRBV29-1; J gene: TRBJ2-2; CDR3 length: 13; CDR3 DNA: TGCAGCGGCTCCAGCACGAACACCGGGGAGCTGTTTTTT; CDR3 protein: CSGSSTNTGELFF